Presented here are 4 T cell receptor beta chains from one specimen sequenced in a study of T cells of healthy individuals (dated by TCRdb to 2017 to 2018). Library preparation was by 5' RACE. The data were produced on an Illumina MiSeq. TCRdb trimmed public reads at Q25 via fastp, called clones via MiXCR and kept in-frame beta chains. Entries are consolidated by CDR3 protein sequence, retaining the most common genes and DNA. The sample table records some 69,000 distinct CDR3 sequences; under 20% of these occur just once. Together, the top ten hold about 4.7% of the sample. Receptor source: a human donor in good health.

This chain joins TRBV20-1 and TRBJ2-5, with a possible D match to TRBD2 (6 bases). V was cut by 2 bases and J by 3 bases, with 10 bases left in between. The CDR3 is made up of 13 amino acids. The germline V gene encodes CDR1 DFQATT and CDR2 SNEGSKA (reference sequence). CDR3 in amino acids: CSARSPGEETQYF. The CDR3 bases are TGCAGTGCTAGATCCCCGGGAGAAGAGACCCAGTACTTC.

This clonotype was detected ten times or more. V and J are TRBV20-1 and TRBJ1-3; D is unresolved. Germline V CDR1 and CDR2: DFQATT, SNEGSKA (reference sequence). This CDR3 is 15 amino acids long. V was trimmed by 1 base and J by 3 bases, leaving 13 bases between them. CDR3 nucleotides: TGCAGTGCTAGAGTCGGGCCAAGAAGTGGAAACACCATATATTTT. Amino acid sequence: CSARVGPRSGNTIYF.

This clonotype was seen at least ten times. The chain combines TRBV20-1 with TRBJ2-1; maybe TRBD2 (6 bases). The CDR3 loop spans 16 amino acids. V lost 2 bases, J lost 0 bases, and 14 bases lay in between. The germline gives CDR1 DFQATT, CDR2 SNEGSKA (reference sequence). CDR3: CSARIADPTSYNEQFF. The DNA of the CDR3 is TGCAGTGCTAGAATAGCGGACCCTACCTCCTACAATGAGCAGTTCTTC.

This rearrangement joins TRBV19 to TRBJ2-7, with D unclear. The CDR3 loop spans 14 amino acids. With 6 bases removed from V and 1 base from J, the gap between germline ends came to 13 bases. CDR1 and CDR2 (germline): LNHDA, SQIVND (reference sequence). CDR3 bases: TGTGCCAGTAGAAGAGATGCTGCTTCCTACGAGCAGTACTTC. Translation: CASRRDAASYEQYF.